This TCR beta chain was sequenced during a study of T cell repertoires in cytomegalovirus infection. Study context: Public TCR beta signature analysis indicated the presence of both CMV infection and matching HLA type.

Turning to this clonotype: Its antigen is undetermined.

TCRdb redid the calling of the reads with MiXCR, one entry per CDR3 protein. Here the sample spans roughly 570,000 distinct CDR3 sequences, 35% to 50% being singletons. Germline V gene data show CDR1 as LGHNA and CDR2 as YNFKEQ. The CDR3 contains 15 residues. V lost 0 bases to trimming and J lost 1 base, with 6 bases between them. This sequence originates from a human donor in good health (CMV status not recorded). Some clones in this sample may be carry-over from other donors' samples. The sample in question was cultured PBMCs, obtained from culture after CMV antigen stimulation. V is TRBV4-2 and J is TRBJ2-2; D not certain. The DNA for the CDR3 is TGTGCCAGCAGCCAAGAGCTCCTGAACACCGGGGAGCTGTTTTTT. Encoded protein: CASSQELLNTGELFF.